The clone carrying this TCR beta chain was counted only a few times. The antigen remains unidentified. This CDR3 is 12 amino acids long. CDR1 is LGHNT, CDR2 FRNRAP, per germline. V lost 3 bases, J lost 9 bases, and 4 bases stayed unmatched. The sample comes from a study of early T cells in non-severe SARS-CoV-2 infection. Looking at the study overall: Whole-blood bulk RNA, unsorted, was sequenced, and chains were unpaired.

General study results and limits: Database matching using VDJdb favored anti-spike CD8 responses, with private and CD4 specificities left missing.

Researchers attached unique molecular identifiers to individual cDNA molecules. Using its own MiXCR run on the 5' RACE reads, TCRdb lists one record per CDR3 protein. The table has under 85,000 distinct CDR3 sequences, around 10% seen once. The receptor was isolated from an adult who was a healthcare worker with PCR-confirmed SARS-CoV-2 infection or an uninfected control (not recorded which). The chain carries TRBV12-5 and TRBJ1-1; 7 bases agree with TRBD1. The sample consisted of whole blood. CDR3 in DNA: TGTGCTAGTGGTTTTCCGGACAGGAAAGCTTTCTTT. It is translated as CASGFPDRKAFF.